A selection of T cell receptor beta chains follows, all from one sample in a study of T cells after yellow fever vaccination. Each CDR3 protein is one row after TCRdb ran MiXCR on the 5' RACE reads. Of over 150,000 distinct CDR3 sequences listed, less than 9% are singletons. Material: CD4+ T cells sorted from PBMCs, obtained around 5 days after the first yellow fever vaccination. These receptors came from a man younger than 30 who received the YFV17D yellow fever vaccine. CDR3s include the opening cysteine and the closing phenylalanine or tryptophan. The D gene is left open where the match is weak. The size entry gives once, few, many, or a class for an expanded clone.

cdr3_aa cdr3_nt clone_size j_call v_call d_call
CASSLQGGETQYF TGCGCCAGCAGCTTACAGGGGGGTGAGACCCAGTACTTC many TRBJ2-5 TRBV5-1 TRBD1
CASSKTTGDEKLFF TGTGCCAGTAGTAAAACAACAGGGGACGAAAAACTGTTTTTT few TRBJ1-4 TRBV19 TRBD1
CASSSGGFGTIYF TGCGCCAGCAGCTCCGGGGGCTTTGGCACCATATATTTT many TRBJ1-3 TRBV5-1 NA
CASSVVREDSPHQPQHF TGTGCCAGCAGCGTAGTTCGGGAAGACTCCCCTCATCAGCCCCAGCATTTT many TRBJ1-5 TRBV9 NA
CASSYSIPTSGGLTDTQYF TGTGCCAGCAGTTACTCGATCCCCACTAGCGGGGGCCTCACAGATACGCAGTATTTT many TRBJ2-3 TRBV6-5 TRBD2
CASSLGPSGDYEQYF TGTGCCAGCAGCTTAGGTCCTAGCGGGGACTACGAGCAGTACTTC many TRBJ2-7 TRBV7-2 TRBD2
CASSSTHISSYNEQFF TGTGCCAGCAGCTCTACCCACATCAGCTCCTACAATGAGCAGTTCTTC few TRBJ2-1 TRBV7-9 NA
CSGTKWGTGELFF TGCAGCGGAACAAAGTGGGGGACCGGGGAGCTGTTTTTT many TRBJ2-2 TRBV29-1 NA
CASSSQGHEQYF TGTGCCAGCAGTTCGCAGGGCCACGAGCAGTACTTC many TRBJ2-7 TRBV12-3/TRBV12-4 NA
CASSYVASPYNEQFF TGTGCCAGCAGTTACGTCGCCAGCCCTTACAATGAGCAGTTCTTC many TRBJ2-1 TRBV6-2/TRBV6-3 NA
CASSRGGLAGVAYNEQFF TGTGCCAGCAGCCGTGGGGGACTAGCGGGGGTGGCCTACAATGAGCAGTTCTTC many TRBJ2-1 TRBV6-5 TRBD2
CASSLARTSGGPLHTQYF TGTGCCAGCAGCTTAGCGAGGACTAGCGGGGGTCCCCTACATACGCAGTATTTT many TRBJ2-3 TRBV7-6 TRBD2
CASSPRDTGNEQFF TGTGCCAGTAGTCCCCGGGACACAGGGAATGAGCAGTTCTTC many TRBJ2-1 TRBV19 NA
CASSVASAGASYEQYF TGTGCCAGCAGCGTCGCTAGCGCAGGGGCCTCCTACGAGCAGTACTTC many TRBJ2-7 TRBV9 NA
CSARAGTQVPLHF TGCAGTGCTAGGGCCGGGACACAAGTACCCCTCCACTTT few TRBJ1-6 TRBV20-1 NA